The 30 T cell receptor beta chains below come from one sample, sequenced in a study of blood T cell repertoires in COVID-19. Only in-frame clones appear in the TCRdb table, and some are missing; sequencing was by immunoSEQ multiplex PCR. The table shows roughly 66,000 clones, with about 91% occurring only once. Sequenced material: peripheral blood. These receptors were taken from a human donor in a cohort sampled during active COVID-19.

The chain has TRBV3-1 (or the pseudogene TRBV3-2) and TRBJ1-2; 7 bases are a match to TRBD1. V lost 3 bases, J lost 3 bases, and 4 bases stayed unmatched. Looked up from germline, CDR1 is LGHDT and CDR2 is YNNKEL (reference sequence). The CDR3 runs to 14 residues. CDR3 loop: CASSQLTGYYGYTF. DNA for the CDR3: TGTGCCAGCAGCCAGCTGACAGGGTACTATGGCTACACCTTC.

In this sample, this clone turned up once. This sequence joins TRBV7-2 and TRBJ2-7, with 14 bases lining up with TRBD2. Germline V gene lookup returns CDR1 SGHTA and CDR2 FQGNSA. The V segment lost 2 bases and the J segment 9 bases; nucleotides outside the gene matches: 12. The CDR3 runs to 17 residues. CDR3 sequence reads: CASSLNLRTSGGMRQYF. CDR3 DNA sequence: TGTGCCAGCAGCTTAAATCTAAGGACTAGCGGGGGGATGAGGCAGTACTTC.

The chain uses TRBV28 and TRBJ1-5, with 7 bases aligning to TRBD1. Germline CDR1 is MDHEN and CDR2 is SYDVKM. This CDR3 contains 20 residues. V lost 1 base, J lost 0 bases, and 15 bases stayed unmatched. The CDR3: CASSLFRGRVLVYSNQPQHF. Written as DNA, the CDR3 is TGTGCCAGCAGTTTATTTAGGGGGCGCGTATTGGTGTATAGCAATCAGCCCCAGCATTTT.

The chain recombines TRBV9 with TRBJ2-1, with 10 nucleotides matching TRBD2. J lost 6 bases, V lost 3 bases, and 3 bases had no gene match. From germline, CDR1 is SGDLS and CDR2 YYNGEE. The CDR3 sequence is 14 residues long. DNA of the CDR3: TGTGCCAGCAGCGGGACTAGCGGATTCAATGAGCAGTTCTTC. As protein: CASSGTSGFNEQFF.

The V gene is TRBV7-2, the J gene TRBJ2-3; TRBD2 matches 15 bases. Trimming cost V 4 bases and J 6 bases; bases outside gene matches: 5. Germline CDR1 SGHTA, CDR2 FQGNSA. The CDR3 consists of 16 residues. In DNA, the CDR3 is TGTGCCAGCAGCTCCGGACTAGCGGGGGGGAAGGATACGCAGTATTTT. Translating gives CASSSGLAGGKDTQYF.

The CDR3 protein is CASSVMGAYNEQFF. The CDR3 bases are TGTGCCAGCAGCGTGATGGGAGCGTACAATGAGCAGTTCTTC. The chain couples TRBV9 to TRBJ2-1; a possible D gene is TRBD2 (5 bases). CDR1 is SGDLS, CDR2 YYNGEE, per germline. CDR3 length: 14 amino acids. V dropped 2 bases and J dropped 4 bases, with 10 bases sitting between them.

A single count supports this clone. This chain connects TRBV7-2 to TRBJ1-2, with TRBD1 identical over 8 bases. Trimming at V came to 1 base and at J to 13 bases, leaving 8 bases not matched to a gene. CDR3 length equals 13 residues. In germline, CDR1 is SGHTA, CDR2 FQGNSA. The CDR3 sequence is CASSLDGTGTATF. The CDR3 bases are TGTGCCAGCAGCTTAGATGGGACAGGCACAGCCACCTTC.

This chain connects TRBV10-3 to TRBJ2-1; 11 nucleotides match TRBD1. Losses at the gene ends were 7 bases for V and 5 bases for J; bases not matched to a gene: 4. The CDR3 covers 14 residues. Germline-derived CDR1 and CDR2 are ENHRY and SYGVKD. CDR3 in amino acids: CAINKGQGDNEQFF. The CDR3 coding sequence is TGTGCCATCAATAAGGGACAGGGGGACAATGAGCAGTTCTTC.

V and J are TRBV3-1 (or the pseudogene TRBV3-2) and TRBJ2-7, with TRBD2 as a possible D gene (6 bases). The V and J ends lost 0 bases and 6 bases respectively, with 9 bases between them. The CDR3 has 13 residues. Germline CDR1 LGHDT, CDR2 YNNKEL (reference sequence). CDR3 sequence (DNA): TGTGCCAGCAGCCAAGATCGGGGGTTCGAGCAGTACTTC. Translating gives CASSQDRGFEQYF.

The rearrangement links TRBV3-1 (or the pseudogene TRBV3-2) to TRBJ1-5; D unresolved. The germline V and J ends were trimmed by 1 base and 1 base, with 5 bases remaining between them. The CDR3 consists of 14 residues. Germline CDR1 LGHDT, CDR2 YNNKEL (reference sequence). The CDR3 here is CASSQGGSNQPQHF. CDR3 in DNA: TGTGCCAGCAGCCAAGGAGGAAGCAATCAGCCCCAGCATTTT.

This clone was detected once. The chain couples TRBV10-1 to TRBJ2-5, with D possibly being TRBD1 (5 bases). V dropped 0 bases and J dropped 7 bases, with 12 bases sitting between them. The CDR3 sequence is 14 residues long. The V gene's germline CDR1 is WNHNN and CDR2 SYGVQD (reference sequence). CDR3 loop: CASSESLVTGTQYF. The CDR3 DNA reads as TGCGCCAGCAGTGAGTCGCTAGTTACAGGGACCCAGTACTTC.

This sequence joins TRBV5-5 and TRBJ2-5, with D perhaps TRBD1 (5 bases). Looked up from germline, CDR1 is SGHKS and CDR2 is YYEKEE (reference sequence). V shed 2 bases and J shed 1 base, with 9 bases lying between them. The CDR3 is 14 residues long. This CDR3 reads CASSLGAIQETQYF. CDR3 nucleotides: TGTGCCAGCAGCTTAGGGGCCATCCAAGAGACCCAGTACTTC.

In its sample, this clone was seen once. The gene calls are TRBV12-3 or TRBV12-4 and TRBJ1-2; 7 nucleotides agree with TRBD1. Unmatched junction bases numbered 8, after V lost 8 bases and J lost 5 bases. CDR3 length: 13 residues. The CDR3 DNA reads TGTGCCAGCCATTCTGACAGGGCTTATGGCTACACCTTC. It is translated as CASHSDRAYGYTF.

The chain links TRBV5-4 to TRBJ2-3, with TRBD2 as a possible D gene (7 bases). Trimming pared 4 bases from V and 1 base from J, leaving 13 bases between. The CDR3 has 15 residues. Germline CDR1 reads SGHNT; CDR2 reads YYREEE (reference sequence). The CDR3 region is CASSGGDKGTDTQYF. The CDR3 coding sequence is TGTGCCAGCAGCGGGGGGGACAAAGGCACAGATACGCAGTATTTT.

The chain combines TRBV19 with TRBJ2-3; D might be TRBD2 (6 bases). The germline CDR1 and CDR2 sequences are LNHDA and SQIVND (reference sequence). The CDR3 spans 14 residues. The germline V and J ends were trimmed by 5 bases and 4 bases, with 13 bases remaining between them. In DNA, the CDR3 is TGTGCCAGTAGTCCCGGGAGTCGCGCAGATACGCAGTATTTT. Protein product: CASSPGSRADTQYF.

CDR3 residues: CASSYLRQAGSGELFF. CDR3 bases: TGTGCCAGCAGTTACCTTCGGCAGGCTGGGTCCGGGGAGCTGTTTTTT. This chain joins TRBV6-2 or TRBV6-3 and TRBJ2-2; no clear D. V lost 2 bases and J lost 6, with 16 bases in between. CDR3 length equals 16 residues. Germline CDR1 is MNHEY and CDR2 is SVGEGT.

CDR3 sequence reads: CASSFLTGGYGEQFF. The CDR3 DNA reads as TGTGCCAGCAGCTTTTTAACAGGGGGCTATGGTGAGCAGTTCTTC. This chain uses TRBV7-2 with TRBJ2-1; 9 positions match TRBD1. Unmatched junction bases numbered 9, after V lost 3 bases and J lost 9 bases. There are 15 residues in the CDR3. In germline, CDR1 is SGHTA, CDR2 FQGNSA.

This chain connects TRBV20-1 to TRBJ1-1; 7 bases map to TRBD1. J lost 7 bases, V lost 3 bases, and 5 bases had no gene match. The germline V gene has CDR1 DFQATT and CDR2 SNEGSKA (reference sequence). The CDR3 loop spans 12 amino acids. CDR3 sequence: CSASWRQGEAFF. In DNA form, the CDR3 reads TGCAGTGCTAGTTGGCGACAGGGTGAAGCTTTCTTT.

CDR3 in amino acids: CASSQDHRAGTGTFNEQFF. CDR3 coding DNA: TGCGCCAGCAGCCAAGATCATCGTGCCGGGACAGGGACTTTCAATGAGCAGTTCTTC. The chain carries TRBV4-3 and TRBJ2-1; TRBD1 matches at 9 bases. The CDR3 contains 19 residues. The junction had 15 bases not matched to a gene; V was cut back by 0 bases and J by 6 bases. Germline V gene sequence: CDR1 LGHNA, CDR2 YSLEER.

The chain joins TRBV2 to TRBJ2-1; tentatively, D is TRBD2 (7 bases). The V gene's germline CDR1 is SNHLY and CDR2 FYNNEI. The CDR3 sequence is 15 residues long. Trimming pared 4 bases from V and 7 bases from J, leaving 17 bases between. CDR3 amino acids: CASSVEGGPRNEQFF. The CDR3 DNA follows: TGTGCCAGCAGTGTGGAGGGGGGGCCGCGGAATGAGCAGTTCTTC.

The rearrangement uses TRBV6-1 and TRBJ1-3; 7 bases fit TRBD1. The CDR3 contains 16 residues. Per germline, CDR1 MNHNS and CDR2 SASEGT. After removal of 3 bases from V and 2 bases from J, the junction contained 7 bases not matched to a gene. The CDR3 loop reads CASSEYRGNTGNTIYF. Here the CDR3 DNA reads TGTGCCAGCAGTGAGTACAGGGGCAATACTGGAAACACCATATATTTT.

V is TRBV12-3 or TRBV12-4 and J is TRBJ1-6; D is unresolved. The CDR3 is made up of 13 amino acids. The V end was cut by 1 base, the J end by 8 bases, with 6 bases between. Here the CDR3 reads CASSLVGDSPLHF. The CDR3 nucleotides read TGTGCCAGCAGTTTAGTGGGAGATTCACCCCTCCACTTT.

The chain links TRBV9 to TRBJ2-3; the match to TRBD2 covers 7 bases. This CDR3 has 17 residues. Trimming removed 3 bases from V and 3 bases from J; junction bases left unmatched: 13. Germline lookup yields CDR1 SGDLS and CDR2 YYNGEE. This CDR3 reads CASSEAPGGSGTDTQYF. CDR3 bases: TGTGCCAGCAGCGAGGCCCCGGGCGGGAGCGGGACAGATACGCAGTATTTT.

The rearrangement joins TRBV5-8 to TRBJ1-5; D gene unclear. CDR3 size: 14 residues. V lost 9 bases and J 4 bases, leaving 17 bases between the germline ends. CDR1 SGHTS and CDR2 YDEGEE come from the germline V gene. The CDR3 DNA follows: TGTGCCACCAAGAGGCAGAGCCTAAATCAGCCCCAGCATTTT. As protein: CATKRQSLNQPQHF.

The DNA of the CDR3 is TGCGCCAGCGCCCCAAAGGAGACAGGCGCTGAAGCTTTCTTT. Translation: CASAPKETGAEAFF. The chain links TRBV4-3 to TRBJ1-1, with a tentative D call TRBD1 (6 bases). V dropped 8 bases and J dropped 6 bases, with 19 bases sitting between them. The germline V gene has CDR1 LGHNA and CDR2 YSLEER. This CDR3 spans 14 amino acids.

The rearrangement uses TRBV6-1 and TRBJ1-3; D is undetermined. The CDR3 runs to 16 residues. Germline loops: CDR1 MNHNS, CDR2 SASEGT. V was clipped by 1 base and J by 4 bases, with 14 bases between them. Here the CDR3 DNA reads TGTGCCAGCAGTGAAGTAGCAGAAGCAGTCGGAAACACCATATATTTT. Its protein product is CASSEVAEAVGNTIYF.

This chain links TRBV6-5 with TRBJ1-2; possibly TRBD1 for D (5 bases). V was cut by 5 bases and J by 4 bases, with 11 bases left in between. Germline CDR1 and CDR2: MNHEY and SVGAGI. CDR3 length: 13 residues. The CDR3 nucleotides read TGTGCCAGCAGTCCTCAGGGTATCTATGGCTACACCTTC. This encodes CASSPQGIYGYTF.

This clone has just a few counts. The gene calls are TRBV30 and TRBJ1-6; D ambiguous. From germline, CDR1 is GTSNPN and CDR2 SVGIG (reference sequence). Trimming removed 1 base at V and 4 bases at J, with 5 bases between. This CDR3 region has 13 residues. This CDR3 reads CAWSAVYNSPLHF. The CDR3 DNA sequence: TGTGCCTGGAGTGCTGTGTATAATTCACCCCTCCACTTT. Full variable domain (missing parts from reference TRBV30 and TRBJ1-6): SQTIHQWPATLVQPVGSPLSLECTVEGTSNPNLYWYRQAAGRGLQLLFYSVGIGQISSEVPQNLSASRPQDRQFILSSKKLLLSDSGFYLCAWSAVYNSPLHFGNGTRLTVT.

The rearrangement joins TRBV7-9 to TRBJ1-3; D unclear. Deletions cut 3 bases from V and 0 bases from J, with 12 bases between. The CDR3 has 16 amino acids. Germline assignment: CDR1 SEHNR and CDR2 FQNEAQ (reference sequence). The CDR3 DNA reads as TGTGCCAGCAGCTTCTCGGGGAACTTCTCTGGAAACACCATATATTTT. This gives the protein CASSFSGNFSGNTIYF. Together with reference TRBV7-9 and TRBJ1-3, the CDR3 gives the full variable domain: DTGVSQNPRHKITKRGQNVTFRCDPISEHNRLYWYRQTLGQGPEFLTYFQNEAQLEKSRLLSDRFSAERPKGSFSTLEIQRTEQGDSAMYLCASSFSGNFSGNTIYFGEGSWLTVV.

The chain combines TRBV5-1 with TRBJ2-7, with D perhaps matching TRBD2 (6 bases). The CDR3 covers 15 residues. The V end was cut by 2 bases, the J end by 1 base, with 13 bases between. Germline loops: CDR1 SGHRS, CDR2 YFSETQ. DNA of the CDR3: TGCGCCAGCAGCTTCGACGGGGGTAGATCCTACGAGCAGTACTTC. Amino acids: CASSFDGGRSYEQYF.